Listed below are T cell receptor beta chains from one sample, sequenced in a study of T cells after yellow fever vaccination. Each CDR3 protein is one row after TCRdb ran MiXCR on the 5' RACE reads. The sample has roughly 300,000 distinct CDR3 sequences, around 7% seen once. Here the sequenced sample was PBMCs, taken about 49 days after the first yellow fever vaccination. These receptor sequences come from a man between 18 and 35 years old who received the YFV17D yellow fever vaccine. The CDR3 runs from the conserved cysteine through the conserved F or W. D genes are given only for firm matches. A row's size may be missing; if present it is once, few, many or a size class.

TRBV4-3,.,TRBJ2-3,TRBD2,TGCGCCAGCAGCCAAGATCTTGGCGGGGGGCCCACAGATACGCAGTATTTT,CASSQDLGGGPTDTQYF
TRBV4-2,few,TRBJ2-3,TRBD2,TGTGCCAGCAGCCCAATTGGTCCTACTCCGGTTAGCGGGCGGGGTGCGGATACGCAGTATTTT,CASSPIGPTPVSGRGADTQYF
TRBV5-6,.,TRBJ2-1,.,TGTGCCAGCGGCCCCGGGCCGGTATATGAGCAGTTCTTC,CASGPGPVYEQFF
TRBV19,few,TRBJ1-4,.,TGTGCCAGTAGTACGTACCAGGGGACGACTAATGAAAAACTGTTTTTT,CASSTYQGTTNEKLFF
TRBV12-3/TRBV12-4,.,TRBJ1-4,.,TGTGCCAGCAGTTCTCGTCCCCAGGGCAATGAAAAACTGTTTTTT,CASSSRPQGNEKLFF
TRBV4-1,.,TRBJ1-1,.,TGCGCCAGCAGCCAGCGGACAGCAACCTCCAACACTGAAGCTTTCTTT,CASSQRTATSNTEAFF
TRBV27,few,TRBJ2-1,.,TGTGCCAGCAGTTTATTGGGGGGGCCCTCCTACAATGAGCAGTTCTTC,CASSLLGGPSYNEQFF
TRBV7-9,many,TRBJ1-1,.,TGTGCCAGCAGCTTACAGGCCACTGAAGCTTTCTTT,CASSLQATEAFF
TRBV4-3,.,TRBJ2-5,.,TGCGCCAGCAGCCCCGGGGGGCTGGGGGAGACCCAGTACTTC,CASSPGGLGETQYF
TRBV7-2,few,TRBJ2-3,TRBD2,TGTGCCAGCAGCCCGCCCGGGGGGGCCTACCCTAATACGCAGTATTTT,CASSPPGGAYPNTQYF
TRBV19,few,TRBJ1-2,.,TGTGCCAGTAGTATTTGGTCAGGGGATAACTATGGCTACACCTTC,CASSIWSGDNYGYTF
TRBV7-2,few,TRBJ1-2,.,TGTGCCAGCAGCCAAGATGGGGCTTATGACTATGGCTACACCTTC,CASSQDGAYDYGYTF
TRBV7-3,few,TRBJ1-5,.,TGTGCCAGCAACACCCTCAAGTCCCTGATCTATAGCAATCAGCCCCAGCATTTT,CASNTLKSLIYSNQPQHF
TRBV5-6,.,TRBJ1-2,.,TGTGCCAGCAGCGCGGGGTTCTATGGCTACACCTTC,CASSAGFYGYTF
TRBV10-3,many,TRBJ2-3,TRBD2,TGTGCCATCAGTGAGCCTACTAGCGGGGTAGATACGCAGTATTTT,CAISEPTSGVDTQYF
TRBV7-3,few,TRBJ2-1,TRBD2,TGTGCCAGCAGCTTACCCTCCGCTAGCGGGGGCTACAATGAGCAGTTCTTC,CASSLPSASGGYNEQFF
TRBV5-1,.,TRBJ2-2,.,TGCGCCAGCGGGAGGGGGAACGCGAACACCGGGGAGCTGTTTTTT,CASGRGNANTGELFF
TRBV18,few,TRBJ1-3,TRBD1,TGTGCCAGCTCACCACCGGACAGGGGGATTTCTGGAAACACCATATATTTT,CASSPPDRGISGNTIYF
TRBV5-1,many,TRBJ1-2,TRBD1,TGCGCCAGCAGCCCCGAGGGGGCAATAGCTAACTATGGCTACACCTTC,CASSPEGAIANYGYTF
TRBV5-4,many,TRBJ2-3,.,TGTGCCAGCAGCTTGGTGACAGACACAGATACGCAGTATTTT,CASSLVTDTDTQYF
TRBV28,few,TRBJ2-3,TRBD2,TGTGCCAGCAGTTCCCCAGCGGGGGGGAGCACAGATACGCAGTATTTT,CASSSPAGGSTDTQYF